This T cell receptor (beta chain) came from a study of T cells in women clearing cervical HPV infection. In the case of this clone: Its antigen is undetermined.

Using immunoSEQ multiplex PCR, the repertoire was profiled, and TCRdb retains in-frame clones only, with some absent. The table lists around 8,800 clones. General observations from the study: T-cell numbers per sample were unknown and may explain richness differences.

Sequenced sample: blood buffy coat. This clonotype was obtained from a woman between 18 and 70 years old with a cervical HPV16 infection that either progressed to CIN3+ or cleared (not recorded which).

The CDR3 protein is CASSPRGGTSGELFF. The sequenced CDR3 bases are TGCGCCAGCAGCCCGCGAGGGGGAACGAGCGGGGAG. The chain employs TRBV5-1 and TRBJ2-2; TRBD1 is a possible D gene (6 bases). Read sequence stops 3 residues before the CDR3 end, and the germline J gene provides the missing end. The CDR3 covers 15 residues. V was clipped by 4 bases and J by 7 bases, with 17 bases between them. Germline lookup yields CDR1 SGHRS and CDR2 YFSETQ.